This T cell receptor (beta chain) was obtained from a study of blood T cell repertoires in COVID-19 (dated by TCRdb to between 2020 and 2021). Turning to the overall study: Samples from collaborators originated in the United States, Italy and Spain and spanned both the acute and convalescent phases of COVID-19. The material from the prospective study consisted of cDNA or gDNA derived from T cells, B-cell-depleted T cells, or PBMCs. Where available, HLA class I and class II types were obtained from metadata supplied by the sample provider rather than from assay-based typing. Samples were obtained from the ongoing ImmuneRACE study (first 160 participants) and from some 1,300 subjects provided by 6 global collaborators. The repertoires were made available in a free public database intended to serve as a resource for research on the immune response to SARS-CoV-2. Sample metadata almost always included a de-identified subject ID, COVID-19 status, age in years and sex. Subjects who had been exposed to COVID-19, were actively infected with it, or had recovered from it provided the deeply sampled blood TCRbeta repertoires that made up the dataset.

One collaborating source in Seattle enrolled patients while the patients were actively infected and followed the patients over time throughout the course of disease. Collaborating institutions collected whole blood in K2EDTA tubes following their own protocols. Collaborator samples were shipped for TCRbeta analysis as frozen whole blood, isolated PBMCs, or DNA extracted from either sample type. The CDR3 measures 15 amino acids from cysteine to phenylalanine. Just the 45-base CDR3 DNA is kept, in frame starting at base 1. V loses 5 bases of germline sequence and J loses 4 bases, and the interval between the two ends is 18 bases. Looking up the germline V gene yields CDR1 MDHEN and CDR2 SYDVKM. TCRbeta CDR3 regions were amplified from genomic DNA using the immunoSEQ Assay, a bias-controlled multiplex PCR. The study's own analysis went as follows. The number of nucleated cells in each sample was estimated by amplification of reference gene primers within the assay. Sequence reads were collapsed and filtered to measure the absolute abundance of every unique TCRbeta CDR3 rearrangement. Productive Simpson clonality was computed per sample as the square root of Simpson's diversity index over productive rearrangements. As stored in TCRdb, this immuneACCESS dataset retains in-frame rearrangements with V and J assigned. A fraction of the clones does not appear; measured against another copy, unresolved V genes explain less than half of the discrepancy, and the remainder lacks a known reason. That table furnishes V, J and clone size, whereas the DNA furnished D and trimming. In all, the sample holds around 47,000 clones, and around nine tenths of those were seen once. Clones ranked in the top ten supply roughly 4.2% of the sample.

Concerning this clone: What antigen it recognizes has not been identified. No clone much larger than this one lies a single base away; base qualities are absent.

Overall study outcomes, separate from this receptor: The amount of clinical and demographic metadata varied by source and participant and was provided uncurated.

This TCR came from a man between 40 and 49 years old with COVID-19, enrolled during active disease. The source material was peripheral blood. The rearrangement joined TRBV28 to TRBJ2-7; matching of 6 bases hints at TRBD2 as the D gene. The sequenced DNA: TGTGCCAGCAGTAGGAGCTGGGGCGGGATGTACGAGCAGTACTTC. Its protein is CASSRSWGGMYEQYF.